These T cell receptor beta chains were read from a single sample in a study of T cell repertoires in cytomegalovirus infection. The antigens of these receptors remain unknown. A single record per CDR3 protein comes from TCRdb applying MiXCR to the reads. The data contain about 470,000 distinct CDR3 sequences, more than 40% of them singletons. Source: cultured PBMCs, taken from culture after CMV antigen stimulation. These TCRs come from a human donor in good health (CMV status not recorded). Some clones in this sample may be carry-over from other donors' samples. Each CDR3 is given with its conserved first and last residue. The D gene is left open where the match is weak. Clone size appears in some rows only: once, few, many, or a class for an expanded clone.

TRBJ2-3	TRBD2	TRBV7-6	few	TGTGCCAGCAGCTACGGTAGCGGGAGGGCCACAGATACGCAGTATTTT	CASSYGSGRATDTQYF
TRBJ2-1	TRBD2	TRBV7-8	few	TGTGCCAGCAGCTACGTGGGGGGGTCGAGCTCCTACAATGAGCAGTTCTTC	CASSYVGGSSSYNEQFF
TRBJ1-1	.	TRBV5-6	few	TGTGCCAGCAGCCGCCTAACTACAGAGGCCACTGAAGCTTTCTTT	CASSRLTTEATEAFF
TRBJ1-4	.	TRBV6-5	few	TGTGCCAGCAGTCAACAGCCGGGCAAGGGGTATGAAAAACTGTTTTTT	CASSQQPGKGYEKLFF
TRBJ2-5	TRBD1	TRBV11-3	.	TGTGCCAGCAGCTCACAGGGGGGTGGTGGAGAGACCCAGTACTTC	CASSSQGGGGETQYF
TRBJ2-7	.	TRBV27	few	TGTGCCAGCAGTTTAGCACCCAGCCCCTACGAGCAGTACTTC	CASSLAPSPYEQYF
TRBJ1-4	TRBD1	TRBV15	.	TGTGCCACCAGCGAAAGGGACAGCCCAACTAATGAAAAACTGTTTTTT	CATSERDSPTNEKLFF
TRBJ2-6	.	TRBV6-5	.	TGTGCCAGCAGTGAAGTGGCCTCTGGGGCCAACGTCCTGACTTTC	CASSEVASGANVLTF
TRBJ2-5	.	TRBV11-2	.	TGTGCCAGCAGCTTAGGGTCGGTTGGGGAGACCCAGTACTTC	CASSLGSVGETQYF
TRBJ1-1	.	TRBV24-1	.	TGTGCCACCAGTGATGGTGAAAAGGCTGAAGCTTTCTTT	CATSDGEKAEAFF
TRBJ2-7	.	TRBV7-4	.	TGTGCCAGCAGCCAACCGGCAGGAGGGCAGTACTTC	CASSQPAGGQYF
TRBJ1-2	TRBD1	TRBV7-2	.	TGTGCCAGCAGCCCTCGACAGGGGGCCGATGGCTACACCTTC	CASSPRQGADGYTF
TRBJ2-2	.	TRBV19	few	TGTGCCAGTAGTATCACAGGAGAAAGGCTCGCCGGGGAGCTGTTTTTT	CASSITGERLAGELFF
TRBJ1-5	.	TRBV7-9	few	TGTGCCAGCAGCATGATCAATCAGCCCCAGCATTTT	CASSMINQPQHF
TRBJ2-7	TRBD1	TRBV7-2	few	TGTGCCAGCCTCCCCGGGACAGGGTCCTACGAGCAGTACTTC	CASLPGTGSYEQYF
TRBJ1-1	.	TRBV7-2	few	TGTGCCAGCAGCATGACTAGGGGACTCGGCACTGAAGCTTTCTTT	CASSMTRGLGTEAFF
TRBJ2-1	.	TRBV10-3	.	TGTGCCATCAGTGAGACCGGCCCGGGAGATGAGCAGTTCTTC	CAISETGPGDEQFF
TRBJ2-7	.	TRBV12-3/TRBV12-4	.	TGTGCCAGCAGTTTCCTTAATTACGAGCAGTACTTC	CASSFLNYEQYF
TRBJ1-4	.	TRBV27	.	TGTGCCAGCAGTTTAATTGGGGGGCGCGGGGAAAAACTGTTTTTT	CASSLIGGRGEKLFF
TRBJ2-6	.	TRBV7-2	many	TGTGCCAGCAGGGCCTCTGGGGCCAACGTCCTGACTTTC	CASRASGANVLTF
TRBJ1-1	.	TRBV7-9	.	TGTGCCAGCAGCTCCCACGACCTAACAGGTATGAACACTGAAGCTTTCTTT	CASSSHDLTGMNTEAFF
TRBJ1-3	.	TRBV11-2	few	TGTGCCAGCAGCGGACCTGAGGGGGGCTCCCGACCTTTCTCTGGAAACACCATATATTTT	CASSGPEGGSRPFSGNTIYF
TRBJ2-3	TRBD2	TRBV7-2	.	TGTGCCAGCAGCTTAGCGATTCCGTCGGGGAGGGCCCCAGATACGCAGTATTTT	CASSLAIPSGRAPDTQYF
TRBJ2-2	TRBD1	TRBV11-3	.	TGTGCCAGCAGCGCACAGGGGCCCGGGGAGCTGTTTTTT	CASSAQGPGELFF
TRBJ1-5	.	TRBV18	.	TGTGCCAGCTCAGAGGGGGACGCTCAGCCCCAGCATTTT	CASSEGDAQPQHF
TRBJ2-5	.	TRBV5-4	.	TGTGCCAGCAGCTTGGGCCTACAAACAGAGACCCAGTACTTC	CASSLGLQTETQYF
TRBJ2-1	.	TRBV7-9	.	TGTGCCAGCAGCCCCGTTTTTGGGGGCCGCAAATTTAGCTCCTACAATGAGCAGTTCTTC	CASSPVFGGRKFSSYNEQFF
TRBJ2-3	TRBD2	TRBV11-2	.	TGTGCCAGCAGCGATCTGACTAGCCGGGGAAAAGGGCAGTATTTT	CASSDLTSRGKGQYF
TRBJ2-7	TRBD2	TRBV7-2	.	TGTGCCAGCAGCCGGATAGCGGGGGGGGGCTACGAGCAGTACTTC	CASSRIAGGGYEQYF
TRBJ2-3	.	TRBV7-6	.	TGTGCCAGCAGCTTAAGGGGCGGAGGGATCCCAGATACGCAGTATTTT	CASSLRGGGIPDTQYF
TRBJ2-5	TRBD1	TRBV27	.	TGTGCCAGCAGTGGTGTTCCCGGGACAGACCAAGAGACCCAGTACTTC	CASSGVPGTDQETQYF
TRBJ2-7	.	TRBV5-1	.	TGCGCCAGCAGCTTGGCAGGGGGAGGGCTCGTGGAGCAGTACTTC	CASSLAGGGLVEQYF
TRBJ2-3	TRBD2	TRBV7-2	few	TGTGCCAGCAGCCCCTTCCCCCCGGGAGGTGGGGCAGATACGCAGTATTTT	CASSPFPPGGGADTQYF
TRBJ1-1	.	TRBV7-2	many	TGTGCCAGCAGCTTAGGGGATCCGGCTGAAGCTTTCTTT	CASSLGDPAEAFF
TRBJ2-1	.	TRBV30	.	TGTGCCTGGACCCGGATCCGGCTCATGAGGGAGCAGTTCTTC	CAWTRIRLMREQFF
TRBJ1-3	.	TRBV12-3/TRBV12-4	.	TGTGCCAGCAGTCCACCCGTCTTGGGGCCGGGTGGAAACACCATATATTTT	CASSPPVLGPGGNTIYF
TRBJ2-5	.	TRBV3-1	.	TGTGCCAGCAGCCAAGAGCCCCACCGGGAGACCCAGTACTTC	CASSQEPHRETQYF
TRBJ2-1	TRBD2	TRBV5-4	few	TGTGCCAGCAGCGTCCCTACTAGCGGGACCTACAATGAGCAGTTCTTC	CASSVPTSGTYNEQFF
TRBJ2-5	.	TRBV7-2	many	TGTGCCAGCAGCTTACCGGGCCCGAGGGAGACCCAGTACTTC	CASSLPGPRETQYF
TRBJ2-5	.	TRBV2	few	TGTGCCAGCAGAGCCGGGACACAAATAGAGACCCAGTACTTC	CASRAGTQIETQYF
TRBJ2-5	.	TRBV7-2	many	TGTGCCAGCAGCTCCTGGACCCTTTCCCCAGAGACCCAGTACTTC	CASSSWTLSPETQYF
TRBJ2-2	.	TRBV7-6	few	TGTGCCAGCAGCTTAATTTCGGGGTTAAACACCGGGGAGCTGTTTTTT	CASSLISGLNTGELFF
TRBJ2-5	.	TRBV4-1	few	TGCGCCAGCAGCCCTCGTGGGCCCGGCGGGGAGACCCAGTACTTC	CASSPRGPGGETQYF
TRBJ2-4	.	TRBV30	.	TGTGCCTGGAGTGGTCATACAGGAAACATTCAGTACTTC	CAWSGHTGNIQYF
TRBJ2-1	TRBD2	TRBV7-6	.	TGTGCCAGTTCTGGACTAGTTTACAATGAGCAGTTCTTC	CASSGLVYNEQFF